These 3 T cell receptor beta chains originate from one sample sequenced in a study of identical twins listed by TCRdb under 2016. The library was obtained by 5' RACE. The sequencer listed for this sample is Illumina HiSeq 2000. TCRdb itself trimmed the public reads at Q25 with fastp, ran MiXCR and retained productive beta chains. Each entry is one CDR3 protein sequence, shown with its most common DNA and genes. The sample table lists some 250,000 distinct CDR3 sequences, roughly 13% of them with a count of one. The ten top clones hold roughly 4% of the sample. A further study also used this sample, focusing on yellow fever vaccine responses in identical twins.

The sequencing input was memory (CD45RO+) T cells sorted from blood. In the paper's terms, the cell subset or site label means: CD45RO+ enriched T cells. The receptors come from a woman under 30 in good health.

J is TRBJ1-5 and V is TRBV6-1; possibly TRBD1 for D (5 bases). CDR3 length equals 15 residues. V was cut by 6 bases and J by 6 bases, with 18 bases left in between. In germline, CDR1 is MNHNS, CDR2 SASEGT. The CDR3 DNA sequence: TGTGCCAGCAGACCAGGGTGGGGGAAGGCTCAGCCCCAGCATTTT. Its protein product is CASRPGWGKAQPQHF.

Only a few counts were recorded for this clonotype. CDR3 protein: CSARPSGYEQYF. Written as DNA, the CDR3 is TGCAGCGCCCGACCTTCAGGCTACGAGCAGTACTTC. The chain carries TRBV29-1 and TRBJ2-7; D remains unclear. The germline gives CDR1 SQVTM, CDR2 ANQGSEA. V lost 7 bases, J lost 3 bases, and 13 bases lay in between. The length of the CDR3 is 12 residues.

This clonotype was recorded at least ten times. CDR3 in amino acids: CSVDEGVGVRGYGYTF. DNA for the CDR3: TGCAGCGTTGATGAGGGCGTAGGGGTTAGGGGCTATGGCTACACCTTC. This chain connects TRBV29-1 to TRBJ1-2, with D possibly matching TRBD1 (5 bases). Germline values: CDR1 SQVTM, CDR2 ANQGSEA. The CDR3 runs to 16 residues. V lost 3 bases and J 4 bases, leaving 21 bases between the germline ends.